The rows below give T cell receptor beta chains drawn from one sample of a study of shared clonotypes between healthy human individuals. The protocol was immunoSEQ multiplex PCR, while the TCRdb copy is restricted to in-frame clones and leaves out a portion. The sample has 850,000 to 1,200,000 clones, 70% to 80% seen once. What was sequenced was memory CD4+ T cells sorted from blood. The source is a man younger than 35 in good health. Each CDR3 is given with its conserved first and last residue. Each record gives: V gene, J gene, D gene, clone size, CDR3 protein, CDR3 DNA. D genes are given only for firm matches. A row's size may be missing; if present it is once, few, many or a size class.

>TRBV2|TRBJ1-4|NA|NA
CASRSLTGGNEKLFF
TGTGCCAGCCGGAGTTTAACAGGAGGTAATGAAAAACTGTTTTTT
>TRBV18|TRBJ2-5|NA|NA
CASSTTGSGETQYF
TGTGCCAGCTCGACCACAGGGTCGGGGGAGACCCAGTACTTC
>TRBV5-3|TRBJ2-3|NA|NA
CARSRVKRADTQYF
TGTGCCAGAAGCCGAGTCAAGAGGGCAGATACGCAGTATTTT
>TRBV9|TRBJ1-4|NA|NA
CASSVVPGDNEKLFF
TGTGCCAGCAGCGTAGTACCGGGGGATAATGAAAAACTGTTTTTT
>TRBV6-1|TRBJ1-5|NA|NA
CASRPQAASNQPQHF
TGTGCCAGCAGGCCCCAGGCAGCCAGCAATCAGCCCCAGCATTTT
>TRBV5-8|TRBJ2-7|NA|NA
CASSLVGSYEQYF
TGTGCCAGCAGCTTGGTAGGGTCCTACGAGCAGTACTTC
>TRBV11-2|TRBJ1-1|NA|NA
CASSLGQLDELTEAFF
TGTGCCAGCAGCTTAGGTCAGTTGGACGAACTGACTGAAGCTTTCTTT
>TRBV7-8|TRBJ2-1|NA|once
CASSLERDWNRNEQFF
TGTGCCAGCAGCTTAGAACGGGACTGGAACCGCAATGAGCAGTTCTTC
>TRBV25-1|TRBJ2-5|NA|NA
CASSTPGRETQYF
TGTGCCAGCAGTACGCCGGGAAGGGAGACCCAGTACTTC
>TRBV25-1|TRBJ1-6|NA|NA
CASSHLREGHSPLHF
TGTGCCAGCAGCCACCTTAGGGAGGGTCATTCACCCCTCCACTTT
>TRBV7-2|TRBJ2-3|TRBD2|NA
CASSLDGLAGDTQYF
TGTGCCAGCAGCTTAGACGGACTAGCGGGGGATACGCAGTATTTT